Presented here are 15 T cell receptor beta chains from one specimen sequenced in a study of blood T cell repertoires in COVID-19. The repertoire was sequenced with immunoSEQ multiplex PCR; TCRdb's copy has only in-frame clones and lacks some. Of a few hundred thousand clones listed, 70% to 90% are singletons. The sequenced sample consisted of peripheral blood. The receptor set was obtained from a human donor in a cohort sampled during active COVID-19.

The chain links TRBV29-1 to TRBJ2-3, with D possibly TRBD1 on 6 matching bases. The CDR3 spans 16 residues. The V end lost 0 bases, the J end lost 4 bases, and 17 bases lay between the germline ends. CDR1 and CDR2 from the germline V gene are SQVTM and ANQGSEA. This chain's CDR3 is CSVEERQVFRPDTQYF. CDR3 sequence (DNA): TGCAGCGTTGAAGAACGACAGGTCTTTCGTCCAGATACGCAGTATTTT.

The chain recombines TRBV1 with TRBJ2-5; the D call TRBD2 from the table was never checked on the DNA. TRBV1 has pseudogene status. This CDR3 has 20 amino acids. CDR3 sequence reads: CTSSQDRVASGGLGRETQYF. CDR3 coding DNA: TGCACCAGCAGCCAAGATCGAGTGGCTAGCGGGGGCCTCGGCCGAGAGACCCAGTACTTC.

This clone showed up just a few times. The chain recombines TRBV19 with TRBJ2-7, with 7 bases aligning to TRBD2. The germline V gene encodes CDR1 LNHDA and CDR2 SQIVND (reference sequence). V dropped 5 bases and J dropped 6; count of bases not matched to a gene: 7. This CDR3 is built from 13 residues. CDR3 loop: CASSSRTSSEQYF. The CDR3 DNA reads TGTGCCAGTAGTTCCCGGACTAGTAGCGAGCAGTACTTC.

The gene calls are TRBV11-3 and TRBJ2-1; 9 bases fit TRBD2. The CDR3 is made up of 13 amino acids. The J segment lost 6 bases and the V segment lost 5 bases, leaving 2 bases of the junction unmatched. Germline V gene lookup returns CDR1 SGHNT and CDR2 YENEEA. The CDR3 DNA is TGTGCCAGCAGCCTTAGCGGGGGCAATGAGCAGTTCTTC. It translates to CASSLSGGNEQFF.

The chain has TRBV5-1 and TRBJ2-3, with TRBD2 matching 12 bases. The V segment lost 4 bases and the J segment 4 bases; nucleotides outside the gene matches: 7. The germline V gene encodes CDR1 SGHRS and CDR2 YFSETQ. This CDR3 has 16 residues. CDR3 DNA: TGCGCCAGCAGCGGTAGGACTAGCGGGGAGGCAGATACGCAGTATTTT. This encodes CASSGRTSGEADTQYF.

This chain links TRBV18 with TRBJ2-1, with 10 bases aligning to TRBD2. This CDR3 region has 19 residues. In germline, CDR1 is KGHSH, CDR2 LQKENI. V was clipped by 5 bases and J by 5 bases; unmatched bases: 18. CDR3 region: CASSALAGAGWGADNEQFF. For the CDR3, the DNA is TGTGCCAGCTCAGCTCTAGCGGGAGCTGGCTGGGGGGCGGACAATGAGCAGTTCTTC.

This chain joins TRBV27 and TRBJ2-7; 8 nucleotides line up with TRBD2. Germline-derived CDR1 and CDR2 are MNHEY and SMNVEV (reference sequence). The V segment lost 3 bases and the J segment 3 bases; nucleotides outside the gene matches: 4. This CDR3 is 14 amino acids long. Written as DNA, the CDR3 is TGTGCCAGCAGTTTTAGCGGGACGTACTACGAGCAGTACTTC. Residues: CASSFSGTYYEQYF.

The gene calls are TRBV28 and TRBJ2-7; unclear D gene. The CDR3 loop spans 12 amino acids. Germline lookup yields CDR1 MDHEN and CDR2 SYDVKM. The V and J ends lost 6 bases and 6 bases respectively, with 12 bases between them. The CDR3 protein is CASRPPTGEQYF. CDR3 DNA sequence: TGTGCCAGCAGGCCCCCGACGGGCGAGCAGTACTTC. The variable domain in full, completed from reference TRBV28 and TRBJ2-7, reads DVKVTQSSRYLVKRTGEKVFLECVQDMDHENMFWYRQDPGLGLRLIYFSYDVKMKEKGDIPEGYSVSREKKERFSLILESASTNQTSMYLCASRPPTGEQYFGPGTRLTVT.

The rearrangement links TRBV7-6 to TRBJ2-1; 7 nucleotides agree with TRBD2. The germline V gene has CDR1 SGHVS and CDR2 FNYEAQ. This CDR3 has 15 amino acids. V shed 5 bases and J 8 bases; nucleotides not matched to a gene: 12. Here the CDR3 reads CASSPRGGRGDEQFF. The CDR3 DNA reads as TGTGCCAGCAGCCCCCGGGGAGGGAGGGGCGATGAGCAGTTCTTC. Full variable domain (missing parts from reference TRBV7-6 and TRBJ2-1): GAGVSQSPRYKVTKRGQDVALRCDPISGHVSLYWYRQALGQGPEFLTYFNYEAQQDKSGLPNDRFSAERPEGSISTLTIQRTEQRDSAMYRCASSPRGGRGDEQFFGPGTRLTVL.

V and J are TRBV6-6 and TRBJ2-7, with TRBD2 matching 9 bases. Germline assignment: CDR1 MNHNY and CDR2 SVGAGI (reference sequence). With V trimmed by 7 bases and J by 8 bases, 15 bases remained unmatched. This CDR3 region has 15 residues. Written as DNA, the CDR3 is TGTGCCAGCACCCTAAGAGCGGGAGGTGGTTACAAGCAGTACTTC. Protein: CASTLRAGGGYKQYF.

The chain couples TRBV6-1 to TRBJ1-1; D not resolved. Germline V gene lookup returns CDR1 MNHNS and CDR2 SASEGT. The CDR3 runs 14 residues. Deletions cut 2 bases from V and 1 base from J, with 8 bases between. This CDR3 is CASSEIEENTEAFF. CDR3 nucleotide sequence: TGTGCCAGCAGTGAAATAGAGGAGAACACTGAAGCTTTCTTT.

A single count supports this clone. The chain carries TRBV10-3 and TRBJ1-2, with D unresolved. V gave up 10 bases and J gave up 2 bases, with 20 bases separating them. The germline V gene has CDR1 ENHRY and CDR2 SYGVKD. The CDR3 has 15 residues. Here the CDR3 reads CASMKGGWVNYGYTF. The DNA for the CDR3 is TGTGCCAGCATGAAGGGAGGGTGGGTGAACTATGGCTACACCTTC.

The chain has TRBV25-1 and TRBJ2-7, with D unresolved. CDR1 and CDR2 (germline): MGHDK, SYGVNS. V lost 5 bases and J lost 2, with 19 bases in between. The CDR3 totals 16 residues. Here the CDR3 reads CASSTPPGRRPYEQYF. DNA of the CDR3: TGTGCCAGCAGTACCCCTCCTGGCAGGCGACCCTACGAGCAGTACTTC.

The CDR3 loop is CASTVSGGAKDTQYF. As DNA, the CDR3 is TGTGCCAGCACGGTTAGCGGGGGGGCCAAAGATACGCAGTATTTT. J is TRBJ2-3 and V is TRBV2; TRBD2 agrees at 11 bases. Trimming took 7 bases from V and 5 from J; bases not matched to a gene: 8. CDR1 and CDR2 from the germline V gene are SNHLY and FYNNEI. The length of the CDR3 is 15 residues.

The chain employs TRBV7-9 and TRBJ2-7, with 12 bases identical to TRBD2. J was trimmed by 5 bases and V by 4 bases; bases with no gene match: 9. The CDR3 totals 16 residues. Germline V CDR1 and CDR2: SEHNR, FQNEAQ (reference sequence). The CDR3 nucleotides read TGTGCCAGCAGCTCGCGCCAAACTAGCGGGAGGCACGAGCAGTACTTC. As protein: CASSSRQTSGRHEQYF.